One and the same sample provided the 26 T cell receptor beta chains below, sequenced in a study of blood T cell repertoires in COVID-19. The assay was immunoSEQ multiplex PCR, and TCRdb's table has in-frame clones only and misses some. Of about 130,000 clones in the sample, more than 60% were seen once. Sequenced: peripheral blood. The source of these receptors is a woman aged 65 to 85 with acute or convalescent COVID-19.

The V gene is TRBV27, the J gene TRBJ2-5; no definite D call. Trimming left V 5 bases short and J 1 base short, with 8 bases between. The CDR3 contains 13 residues. The germline V gene has CDR1 MNHEY and CDR2 SMNVEV (reference sequence). For the CDR3, the DNA is TGTGCCAGCAGTGTCACATCCCAAGAGACCCAGTACTTC. It translates to CASSVTSQETQYF.

The chain couples TRBV19 to TRBJ1-1; TRBD1 aligns across 7 bases. The germline V gene encodes CDR1 LNHDA and CDR2 SQIVND (reference sequence). CDR3 length: 14 amino acids. V trimming: 2 bases; J trimming: 7 bases; junction bases outside the gene matches: 7. CDR3 residues: CASSIKGAVDEAFF. CDR3 sequence (DNA): TGTGCCAGTAGTATAAAGGGGGCAGTAGATGAAGCTTTCTTT.

At least ten counts were recorded for this clone. The chain carries TRBV28 and TRBJ1-2; D may be TRBD1 (6 bases). In germline, CDR1 is MDHEN, CDR2 SYDVKM. The CDR3 covers 14 residues. V was shortened by 2 bases and J by 6 bases, with 13 bases between the two germline ends. In nucleotides, the CDR3 is TGTGCCAGCAGTTTAGCACAGGGTCGAGATGGCTACACCTTC. It specifies CASSLAQGRDGYTF.

The table lists this clone with a few counts. This chain joins TRBV5-1 and TRBJ2-2, with 9 bases identical to TRBD1. The germline V gene encodes CDR1 SGHRS and CDR2 YFSETQ. The CDR3 loop spans 15 amino acids. V lost 4 bases to trimming and J lost 5 bases; unmatched junction nucleotides: 6. The CDR3 is CASSLTGGRTGELFF. CDR3 nucleotides: TGCGCCAGCAGCCTAACAGGGGGCCGGACCGGGGAGCTGTTTTTT.

The chain joins TRBV5-8 to TRBJ1-2; TRBD1 aligns across 7 bases. The junction had 5 bases not matched to a gene; V was cut back by 3 bases and J by 0 bases. This CDR3 spans 15 amino acids. The germline V gene has CDR1 SGHTS and CDR2 YDEGEE. CDR3 coding DNA: TGTGCCAGCAGCTACCTCAGGGGGGCTAACTATGGCTACACCTTC. Translation gives CASSYLRGANYGYTF.

The V and J genes are TRBV15 and TRBJ1-3; D is unresolved. CDR1 LNHNV and CDR2 YYDKDF come from the germline V gene (reference sequence). V lost 1 base and J lost 4, with 14 bases in between. The CDR3 sequence is 16 residues long. The CDR3 region is CATSRGGRRSGNTIYF. The CDR3 DNA reads TGTGCCACCAGCAGAGGAGGCCGGAGGTCGGGAAACACCATATATTTT.

V and J are TRBV6-5 and TRBJ1-1, with 8 bases lining up with TRBD1. In germline, CDR1 is MNHEY, CDR2 SVGAGI. This CDR3 is built from 14 residues. The V gene end was trimmed by 6 bases and the J gene end by 4 bases; junction bases not matched to a gene: 7. DNA of the CDR3: TGTGCCAGCAGCTTGGACAGGGTTGTCACTGAAGCTTTCTTT. Its translation: CASSLDRVVTEAFF.

There are a few counts of this clone. The CDR3 DNA reads TGTGCCAGCAGCCAAGATAGGGGTTCACCCCTCCACTTT. It codes for CASSQDRGSPLHF. This sequence joins TRBV4-2 and TRBJ1-6; maybe TRBD1 (5 bases). The length of the CDR3 is 13 residues. CDR1 is LGHNA, CDR2 YNFKEQ, per germline. V was shortened by 0 bases and J by 9 bases, with 6 bases between the two germline ends.

The genes are TRBV3-1 (or the pseudogene TRBV3-2) and TRBJ1-4; D is possibly TRBD1 (5 bases). CDR1 and CDR2 from the germline V gene are LGHDT and YNNKEL (reference sequence). CDR3 size: 12 residues. The ends were cut back, 4 bases at V and 8 bases at J, with 8 bases in the middle. CDR3 DNA: TGTGCCAGCAGCCGGGAGGGGGAAAAACTGTTTTTT. It is translated as CASSREGEKLFF.

The chain carries TRBV15 and TRBJ2-7; 8 nucleotides align to TRBD1. CDR3 length: 13 amino acids. The germline V gene encodes CDR1 LNHNV and CDR2 YYDKDF (reference sequence). J gave up 5 bases and V 1 base, and 1 base lay outside the gene matches. This CDR3 reads CATSRVTGDEQYF. CDR3 DNA sequence: TGTGCCACCAGCAGAGTGACAGGGGACGAGCAGTACTTC. Full variable domain (outside the CDR3, taken from reference TRBV15 and TRBJ2-7): DAMVIQNPRYQVTQFGKPVTLSCSQTLNHNVMYWYQQKSSQAPKLLFHYYDKDFNNEADTPDNFQSRRPNTSFCFLDIRSPGLGDTAMYLCATSRVTGDEQYFGPGTRLTVT.

This chain links TRBV9 with TRBJ2-5; maybe TRBD1 (5 bases). Germline V gene sequence: CDR1 SGDLS, CDR2 YYNGEE. CDR3 length: 16 amino acids. The germline V and J ends were trimmed by 0 bases and 0 bases, with 12 bases remaining between them. CDR3 sequence: CASSVGATVDQETQYF. The CDR3, as DNA: TGTGCCAGCAGCGTAGGGGCGACAGTCGACCAAGAGACCCAGTACTTC.

V and J are TRBV6-6 and TRBJ1-1, with 10 bases aligning to TRBD1. The CDR3 extends over 18 amino acids. Germline V gene data show CDR1 as MNHNY and CDR2 as SVGAGI (reference sequence). V was pared by 5 bases and J by 0 bases, with 12 bases of the junction left unmatched. CDR3 amino acids: CASSPPPGTGALNTEAFF. The CDR3 nucleotides read TGTGCCAGCAGTCCCCCACCCGGGACAGGGGCGCTGAACACTGAAGCTTTCTTT.

This clone was seen a single time. The genes are TRBV12-3 or TRBV12-4 and TRBJ2-3, with unresolved D. The CDR3 is 13 amino acids. Trimming removed 6 bases at V and 5 bases at J, with 12 bases between. The CDR3 sequence: CASSSSRRDTQYF. The CDR3, as DNA: TGTGCCAGCAGCTCTAGTCGGAGAGATACGCAGTATTTT.

CDR3 bases: TGCGCCAGCAGCCGGGCGGGGGCGGACACAGATACGCAGTATTTT. Its protein product is CASSRAGADTDTQYF. The rearrangement uses TRBV4-3 and TRBJ2-3; possibly TRBD2 for D (7 bases). Germline-derived CDR1 and CDR2 are LGHNA and YSLEER. Trimming removed 4 bases from V and 2 bases from J, with 13 bases in between. The CDR3 covers 15 residues.

The chain is built from TRBV6-5 and TRBJ2-1; a possible D gene is TRBD1 (6 bases). CDR1 is MNHEY and CDR2 is SVGAGI in the germline V gene. V lost 7 bases to trimming and J lost 9 bases, with 19 bases between them. The CDR3 length is 14 residues. DNA of the CDR3: TGTGCCAGCACCCCAAACCAGGGGATAGGTGAGCAGTTCTTC. This sequence encodes CASTPNQGIGEQFF.

The CDR3 bases are TGTGCCAGCAGCTTAGCCGGGACTAGCAATGAGCAGTACTTC. Amino acid sequence: CASSLAGTSNEQYF. The chain has TRBV7-6 and TRBJ2-7; 9 nucleotides match TRBD2. Germline trimming cut 0 bases from V and 7 bases from J; bases unmatched to any gene: 4. The CDR3 runs 14 residues. Germline V gene sequence: CDR1 SGHVS, CDR2 FNYEAQ.

This clone has a count of ten or more. The chain is built from TRBV2 and TRBJ1-5; no firm D call. CDR1 SNHLY and CDR2 FYNNEI come from the germline V gene. V was cut by 7 bases and J by 2 bases, with 6 bases left in between. The CDR3 has 12 amino acids. Here the CDR3 DNA reads TGTGCCAGCACGGAGGGCAATCAGCCCCAGCATTTT. Protein product: CASTEGNQPQHF.

The rearrangement uses TRBV29-1 and TRBJ1-2, with a weak D call TRBD1 (6 bases). Germline V gene data show CDR1 as SQVTM and CDR2 as ANQGSEA. CDR3 size: 13 residues. The V gene lost 4 bases and the J gene lost 0 bases, with 9 bases spanning the gap. CDR3 sequence reads: CSVAQGPNYGYTF. The CDR3 nucleotides read TGCAGCGTTGCCCAGGGGCCTAACTATGGCTACACCTTC.

This sequence joins TRBV6-6 and TRBJ1-6, with 9 bases lining up with TRBD1. Germline assignment: CDR1 MNHNY and CDR2 SVGAGI (reference sequence). The CDR3 sequence is 15 residues long. Trimming at V came to 6 bases and at J to 7 bases, leaving 7 bases not matched to a gene. CDR3 protein: CASSAPGQGNSPLHF. The CDR3 DNA sequence: TGTGCCAGCAGCGCCCCGGGACAGGGAAATTCACCCCTCCACTTT.

This clone was found once. V is TRBV6-5 and J is TRBJ1-6; 7 bases fit TRBD1. Germline-derived CDR1 and CDR2 are MNHEY and SVGAGI. The length of the CDR3 is 16 residues. V trimming: 0 bases; J trimming: 7 bases; junction bases outside the gene matches: 6. As DNA, the CDR3 is TGTGCCAGCAGTTACTCGATCGGGACAGAAAATTCACCCCTCCACTTT. This translates into CASSYSIGTENSPLHF.

This clone was counted a few times. The identical CDR3 is also encoded by other nucleotide sequences in the sample. The chain is built from TRBV29-1 and TRBJ2-7; a weak D match, TRBD1 (5 bases). The CDR3 consists of 12 residues. The germline V gene encodes CDR1 SQVTM and CDR2 ANQGSEA. Trimming took off 5 bases at V and 1 base at J, with 9 bases between the two ends. In DNA form, the CDR3 reads TGCAGCGTTCGACAGTCTTCCTACGAGCAGTACTTC. Translated, it gives CSVRQSSYEQYF.

V usage is TRBV4-1 and J usage is TRBJ2-2; TRBD1 might be the D (6 bases). The CDR3 extends over 13 amino acids. Germline CDR1 reads MGHRA; CDR2 reads YSYEKL. V gave up 1 base and J gave up 7 bases, with 7 bases separating them. CDR3 sequence: CASSQAGVGELFF. CDR3 sequence (DNA): TGCGCCAGCAGCCAAGCAGGGGTCGGGGAGCTGTTTTTT.

The V call is TRBV19, the J call TRBJ1-5, with D perhaps matching TRBD1 (5 bases). This CDR3 has 13 residues. Trimming removed 4 bases at V and 7 bases at J, with 11 bases between. The V gene's germline CDR1 is LNHDA and CDR2 SQIVND (reference sequence). The CDR3 loop is CASSTRGSQPQHF. In DNA form, the CDR3 reads TGTGCCAGTAGTACACGGGGGTCACAGCCCCAGCATTTT.

This chain uses TRBV4-3 with TRBJ1-2, with 8 bases matching TRBD1. The CDR3 runs 15 residues. After removal of 4 bases from V and 7 bases from J, the junction contained 11 bases not matched to a gene. Germline lookup yields CDR1 LGHNA and CDR2 YSLEER. Written as DNA, the CDR3 is TGCGCCAGCAGCCGTAACTCAGGGGGCGAAGGTGGCTACACCTTC. As protein: CASSRNSGGEGGYTF.

The gene calls are TRBV19 and TRBJ1-1, with D possibly being TRBD1 (6 bases). V gave up 5 bases and J gave up 5 bases, with 15 bases separating them. The CDR3 is made up of 14 amino acids. Germline V gene lookup returns CDR1 LNHDA and CDR2 SQIVND (reference sequence). The CDR3 DNA sequence: TGTGCCAGTAGTGGCCTGGGGGGGCTTACTGAAGCTTTCTTT. This gives the protein CASSGLGGLTEAFF.

V and J are TRBV19 and TRBJ1-5; D is uncertain. Germline CDR1 reads LNHDA; CDR2 reads SQIVND (reference sequence). V lost 6 bases, J lost 6 bases, and 12 bases lay in between. This CDR3 region has 13 residues. CDR3 sequence reads: CASSRGRRQPQHF. In nucleotides, the CDR3 is TGTGCCAGTAGCCGGGGTCGGCGTCAGCCCCAGCATTTT. The entire variable domain, with the rest obtained from reference TRBV19 and TRBJ1-5, is as follows: DGGITQSPKYLFRKEGQNVTLSCEQNLNHDAMYWYRQDPGQGLRLIYYSQIVNDFQKGDIAEGYSVSREKKESFPLTVTSAQKNPTAFYLCASSRGRRQPQHFGDGTRLSIL.